In this sample, the clone carrying this TCR beta chain turned up a few times. The antigen remains undetermined. The data stem from a study of read filtering for tumor transcriptome and immune sequencing. Study background: Roughly 8 patients were R-ISS I, approximately 15 were R-ISS II, 6 or 7 were R-ISS III. General study results and limits: In IR-seq, single-read clonotypes were approximately 83% of clonotypes but about 3.5% of reads. Compared with RNA-seq, IR-seq gave much higher clonotype depth and reliability.

This library used approximately 0.4 ug RNA and molecular barcoded adaptors spanning alpha/delta and beta/gamma chains. MiXCR was run by TCRdb on the reads, yielding one entry per CDR3 protein. Here the sample spans tens of thousands of distinct CDR3 sequences, 20% to 25% being singletons. At the time of active disease, bone marrow was collected from every patient. The V and J ends lost 0 bases and 8 bases respectively, with 16 bases between them. The CDR3 length is 15 residues. Germline lookup yields CDR1 MGHRA and CDR2 YSYEKL. The chain uses TRBV4-1 and TRBJ1-2; no definite D call. This TCR derives from a donor aged 40 or over with multiple myeloma. Sequencing input: a population of CD138-negative cells sorted from bone marrow. The CDR3 region is CASSQDRSGPGGYTF. The DNA for the CDR3 is TGCGCCAGCAGCCAAGATCGGTCAGGACCGGGGGGCTACACCTTC.